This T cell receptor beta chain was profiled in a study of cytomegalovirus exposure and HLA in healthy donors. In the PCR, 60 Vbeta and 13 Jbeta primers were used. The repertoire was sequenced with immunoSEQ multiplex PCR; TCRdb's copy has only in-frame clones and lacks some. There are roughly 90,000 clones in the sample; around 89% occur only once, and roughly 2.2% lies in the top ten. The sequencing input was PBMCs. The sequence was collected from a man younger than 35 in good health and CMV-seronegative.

CDR3 residues: CAWNRGWNQETQYF. The CDR3 DNA sequence: TGTGCCTGGAATCGGGGGTGGAATCAAGAGACCCAGTACTTC. J is TRBJ2-5 and V is TRBV30; tentatively, D is TRBD2 (6 bases). The germline V gene encodes CDR1 GTSNPN and CDR2 SVGIG (reference sequence). V was shortened by 4 bases and J by 2 bases, with 14 bases between the two germline ends. The CDR3 extends over 14 amino acids. Full variable domain (outside the CDR3, taken from reference TRBV30 and TRBJ2-5): SQTIHQWPATLVQPVGSPLSLECTVEGTSNPNLYWYRQAAGRGLQLLFYSVGIGQISSEVPQNLSASRPQDRQFILSSKKLLLSDSGFYLCAWNRGWNQETQYFGPGTRLLVL.